Presented here are 13 T cell receptor beta chains from one specimen sequenced in a study of response to subunit inactivated influenza vaccine. TCRdb ran MiXCR on the RT-PCR reads and lists one entry per CDR3 protein. The data hold 710,000 or so distinct CDR3 sequences, with approximately 14% observed a single time. Sample: PBMCs from blood, taken roughly 12 days after vaccination. These receptors originate from a man aged 45-65 years who received an inactivated influenza vaccine.

This clonotype was detected once. The chain employs TRBV28 and TRBJ2-3; 10 bases match TRBD2. V dropped 1 base and J dropped 4; count of bases not matched to a gene: 2. The CDR3 is 15 amino acids. Germline-derived CDR1 and CDR2 are MDHEN and SYDVKM. CDR3 in DNA: TGTGCCAGCAGTTTATTAAGCGGGGGGGCAGATACGCAGTATTTT. This sequence encodes CASSLLSGGADTQYF.

The chain recombines TRBV20-1 with TRBJ1-1, with D hard to call. Trimming removed 2 bases from V and 1 base from J, with 8 bases in between. CDR3 length equals 13 residues. Per the germline V gene, CDR1 is DFQATT and CDR2 is SNEGSKA (reference sequence). Here the CDR3 DNA reads TGCAGTGCTAGATCCCTTGGGAACACTGAAGCTTTCTTT. This translates into CSARSLGNTEAFF.

This clonotype was seen ten or more times. V is TRBV20-1 and J is TRBJ2-1; perhaps TRBD2 as D (6 bases). Germline V gene data show CDR1 as DFQATT and CDR2 as SNEGSKA (reference sequence). The CDR3 spans 12 residues. The germline V and J ends were trimmed by 3 bases and 8 bases, with 11 bases remaining between them. CDR3 nucleotide sequence: TGCAGTGCTAGGACTAGTGGGGATGAGCAGTTCTTC. Protein: CSARTSGDEQFF.

This clonotype was observed a handful of times. The CDR3 region has the DNA TGCGCCAGCAGCTTGGACCCTACGGGAAACAATTCACCCCTCCACTTT. Translated: CASSLDPTGNNSPLHF. The rearrangement links TRBV5-1 to TRBJ1-6; D call uncertain. Germline CDR1 reads SGHRS; CDR2 reads YFSETQ. CDR3 length equals 16 residues. V was shortened by 0 bases and J by 7 bases, with 14 bases between the two germline ends.

J is TRBJ2-7 and V is TRBV10-3; 11 bases map to TRBD1. Trimming removed 5 bases from V and 5 bases from J; junction bases left unmatched: 5. Germline V gives CDR1 ENHRY, CDR2 SYGVKD. CDR3 size: 14 residues. The CDR3 spells CAISLGQGANEQYF. The CDR3, as DNA: TGTGCCATCAGTCTAGGACAGGGGGCCAACGAGCAGTACTTC.

V gene TRBV29-1 combines with J gene TRBJ2-1, with a weak D call TRBD2 (7 bases). Germline CDR1 and CDR2: SQVTM and ANQGSEA. There are 13 residues in the CDR3. Trimming pared 1 base from V and 9 bases from J, leaving 13 bases between. In DNA form, the CDR3 reads TGCAGCGTTGAAGGGGAGGGGGGGCGTGAGCAGTTCTTC. Translating gives CSVEGEGGREQFF.

This chain connects TRBV20-1 to TRBJ1-1; D is unclear. From germline, CDR1 is DFQATT and CDR2 SNEGSKA (reference sequence). V was clipped by 8 bases and J by 1 base, with 8 bases between them. The CDR3 covers 11 residues. The CDR3 DNA sequence: TGCAGTTCCCAGGAGAACACTGAAGCTTTCTTT. Amino acids: CSSQENTEAFF.

Only a few counts were recorded for this clonotype. The chain joins TRBV10-3 to TRBJ2-1, with TRBD2 as a possible D gene (5 bases). This CDR3 has 14 amino acids. The germline CDR1 and CDR2 sequences are ENHRY and SYGVKD. Trimming shortened V by 5 bases and J by 8 bases, and 16 bases separated the two germline ends. CDR3 sequence reads: CAISPARGVDEQFF. The CDR3 nucleotides are TGTGCCATCAGTCCAGCACGGGGTGTTGATGAGCAGTTCTTC.

A few counts support this clonotype. This chain uses TRBV5-1 with TRBJ1-1, with D perhaps TRBD1 (5 bases). V gave up 1 base and J gave up 0 bases, with 13 bases separating them. Germline V gene sequence: CDR1 SGHRS, CDR2 YFSETQ. The CDR3 sequence is 16 residues long. CDR3 region: CASSLPLRGVNTEAFF. CDR3 coding DNA: TGCGCCAGCAGCTTGCCCTTGCGGGGGGTGAACACTGAAGCTTTCTTT.

V and J are TRBV12-3 or TRBV12-4 and TRBJ1-2; tentative D call: TRBD1 (6 bases). V was shortened by 5 bases and J by 3 bases, with 13 bases between the two germline ends. This CDR3 has 14 amino acids. CDR3 sequence (DNA): TGTGCCAGCAGTCCGGACAGTGAATACTATGGCTACACCTTC. Its translation: CASSPDSEYYGYTF.

This clonotype was observed a handful of times. The V and J genes are TRBV20-1 and TRBJ2-1, with D tentatively TRBD2 (5 bases). Trimming removed 3 bases from V and 2 bases from J, with 11 bases in between. The CDR3 consists of 14 residues. The germline V gene has CDR1 DFQATT and CDR2 SNEGSKA (reference sequence). Written as DNA, the CDR3 is TGCAGTGCTAGTCCTAGCCCCCCCTACAATGAGCAGTTCTTC. Translation: CSASPSPPYNEQFF.

The genes are TRBV7-9 and TRBJ1-2; D call uncertain. This CDR3 is 14 amino acids long. Trimming took 1 base from V and 5 from J, leaving 11 bases between them. CDR1 SEHNR and CDR2 FQNEAQ come from the germline V gene (reference sequence). The chain's CDR3 is CASSLVGDPYGYTF. In DNA form, the CDR3 reads TGTGCCAGCAGCTTAGTCGGAGATCCTTATGGCTACACCTTC.

The V call is TRBV7-2, the J call TRBJ2-4; D ambiguous. Trimming cost V 5 bases and J 1 base, with 6 bases left between them. This CDR3 region has 13 residues. CDR1 SGHTA and CDR2 FQGNSA come from the germline V gene. The CDR3 loop reads CASSQLAKNIQYF. CDR3 in DNA: TGTGCCAGCAGCCAGTTGGCCAAAAACATTCAGTACTTC.